The T cell receptor (beta chain) described here comes from a study of tumor and adjacent non-tumor tissue in lung cancer. Study summary: Patients were aged about 30 to 85, about 10 men and about five women, stage I to III. Study-wide findings and caveats: Higher tumor TCR diversity was associated with shorter survival.

This clonotype occurred a few times. The antigen is not known. The V end lost 5 bases, the J end lost 4 bases, and 6 bases lay between the germline ends. Germline loops: CDR1 MGHDK, CDR2 SYGVNS. This CDR3 spans 12 amino acids. The library came from three nested PCR rounds adapted from ARM-PCR protocols. TCRdb analysed the multiplex PCR reads with MiXCR anew, one entry per CDR3 protein. This table has 44,000 or so distinct CDR3 sequences, 60% to 70% appearing once. This sample's RNA came from whole unsorted tissue. This non-tumor lung sample came from over 3 cm beyond the tumor edge. The sequence derives from a woman in her 40s with non-small cell lung cancer. Sequencing was performed on distant non-tumor lung tissue. This rearrangement joins TRBV25-1 to TRBJ2-1; D unresolved. CDR3 in DNA: TGTGCCAGCAGTCGGATGTACAATGAGCAGTTCTTC. The encoded protein is CASSRMYNEQFF.